These 27 T cell receptor beta chains originate from one sample sequenced in a study of T cells after somatic rescue of genetic block. Method: immunoSEQ multiplex PCR; TCRdb's copy keeps in-frame clones and lacks some. The table lists 67,000 or so clones, roughly 93% of them singletons. The sample taken for sequencing was peripheral blood mononuclear cells (PBMCs). All receptors derive from a man aged 30 to 39.

J is TRBJ2-7 and V is TRBV28, with D possibly being TRBD1 (5 bases). Deletions cut 8 bases from V and 4 bases from J, with 6 bases between. The CDR3 length is 10 residues. CDR1 and CDR2 from the germline V gene are MDHEN and SYDVKM. CDR3 nucleotide sequence: TGTGCCAGCGGGGCGTACGAGCAGTACTTC. Encoded protein: CASGAYEQYF.

This clone was detected a few times. This chain connects TRBV6-1 to TRBJ2-3; 11 nucleotides match TRBD1. V shed 3 bases, J shed 4 bases, and the junction held 0 bases outside the gene matches. The V gene's germline CDR1 is MNHNS and CDR2 SASEGT. The CDR3 length is 14 residues. CDR3 in DNA: TGTGCCAGCAGTGAGGGACAGGGGGCAGATACGCAGTATTTT. Translating gives CASSEGQGADTQYF.

The CDR3 region has the DNA TGTGCCAGCAGGCGGGGGGACACAGATACGCAGTATTTT. Encoded protein: CASRRGDTDTQYF. The chain joins TRBV2 to TRBJ2-3, with 8 nucleotides matching TRBD2. Germline loops: CDR1 SNHLY, CDR2 FYNNEI. The length of the CDR3 is 13 residues. J lost 2 bases, V lost 6 bases, and 1 base had no gene match.

V is TRBV9 and J is TRBJ2-4, with D possibly TRBD1 on 6 matching bases. V lost 5 bases, J lost 6 bases, and 12 bases lay in between. Per germline, CDR1 SGDLS and CDR2 YYNGEE. This CDR3 is 13 amino acids long. The CDR3 nucleotides read TGTGCCAGCAGTTTAGGGGGTCTAAACATTCAGTACTTC. It codes for CASSLGGLNIQYF.

A remark on this clone: Because the CDR3's place on the DNA is in doubt, the DNA is left out and the CDR3 is given as listed by TCRdb. V is TRBV18 and J is TRBJ2-7. With termini counted, the CDR3 has 13 amino acids. Germline assignment: CDR1 KGHSH and CDR2 LQKENI. CDR3 amino acids: CASSPNFGNEQYF.

The chain couples TRBV9 to TRBJ2-2; D is possibly TRBD1 (5 bases). The germline V gene encodes CDR1 SGDLS and CDR2 YYNGEE. Trimming removed 0 bases at V and 0 bases at J, with 12 bases between. The CDR3 length is 17 residues. The CDR3 loop is CASSVVTGASNTGELFF. The CDR3 bases are TGTGCCAGCAGCGTAGTTACTGGGGCCTCGAACACCGGGGAGCTGTTTTTT.

The rearrangement links TRBV13 to TRBJ1-4; D unclear. CDR1 and CDR2 (germline): PRHDT, FYEKMQ (reference sequence). V lost 5 bases and J 3 bases, leaving 19 bases between the germline ends. The CDR3 covers 17 residues. CDR3 in amino acids: CASSPPGFSTPNEKLFF. Written as DNA, the CDR3 is TGTGCCAGCAGCCCCCCCGGTTTCTCCACTCCTAATGAAAAACTGTTTTTT.

J is TRBJ1-1 and V is TRBV6-1; the D gene is possibly TRBD1 (5 bases). Germline CDR1 reads MNHNS; CDR2 reads SASEGT. V was cut by 3 bases and J by 0 bases, with 11 bases left in between. The CDR3 is 15 amino acids. The CDR3 protein is CASSERGRMNTEAFF. Written as DNA, the CDR3 is TGTGCCAGCAGTGAGAGGGGCAGGATGAACACTGAAGCTTTCTTT.

The rearrangement uses TRBV13 and TRBJ2-5, with D possibly being TRBD1 (5 bases). The CDR3 covers 16 residues. The V and J ends lost 0 bases and 5 bases respectively, with 16 bases between them. Germline assignment: CDR1 PRHDT and CDR2 FYEKMQ (reference sequence). CDR3 DNA sequence: TGTGCCAGCAGCTTAGGTCAAATCCCAAACAGGGAGACCCAGTACTTC. This codes for CASSLGQIPNRETQYF.

The gene calls are TRBV28 and TRBJ2-3; D unresolved. The V end was cut by 6 bases, the J end by 8 bases, with 9 bases between. This CDR3 is 11 amino acids long. CDR1 and CDR2 (germline): MDHEN, SYDVKM. The CDR3 DNA is TGTGCCAGCAGGGGCTCTGGTACGCAGTATTTT. Amino acid sequence: CASRGSGTQYF.

The rearrangement links TRBV2 to TRBJ2-1, with 9 bases matching TRBD1. The CDR3 is made up of 15 amino acids. V was clipped by 7 bases and J by 4 bases; unmatched bases: 8. In germline, CDR1 is SNHLY, CDR2 FYNNEI. Here the CDR3 DNA reads TGTGCCAGCACTTACGACAGGGGGAATTACAATGAGCAGTTCTTC. It yields the protein CASTYDRGNYNEQFF.

J is TRBJ1-2 and V is TRBV19; D is unresolved. CDR1 is LNHDA and CDR2 is SQIVND in the germline V gene (reference sequence). V lost 5 bases, J lost 2 bases, and 12 bases lay in between. There are 14 residues in the CDR3. CDR3 region: CASSARYSNYGYTF. In nucleotides, the CDR3 is TGTGCCAGTAGTGCCAGATACTCCAACTATGGCTACACCTTC.

V gene TRBV5-1 combines with J gene TRBJ2-7; TRBD1 aligns across 8 bases. This CDR3 is built from 13 residues. Germline assignment: CDR1 SGHRS and CDR2 YFSETQ. Trimming at V came to 4 bases and at J to 3 bases, leaving 3 bases not matched to a gene. As DNA, the CDR3 is TGCGCCAGCAGCATGGACAGGGACTACGAGCAGTACTTC. As protein: CASSMDRDYEQYF.

The CDR3 region is CASSSPGQGAGETQYF. The DNA for the CDR3 is TGTGCCAGCAGCTCGCCGGGACAGGGGGCTGGGGAGACCCAGTACTTC. The chain combines TRBV7-9 with TRBJ2-5, with TRBD1 identical over 12 bases. Germline assignment: CDR1 SEHNR and CDR2 FQNEAQ (reference sequence). Trimming removed 4 bases from V and 5 bases from J; junction bases left unmatched: 8. The CDR3 loop spans 16 amino acids. Combining the CDR3 with reference TRBV7-9 and TRBJ2-5 gives the whole variable domain DTGVSQNPRHKITKRGQNVTFRCDPISEHNRLYWYRQTLGQGPEFLTYFQNEAQLEKSRLLSDRFSAERPKGSFSTLEIQRTEQGDSAMYLCASSSPGQGAGETQYFGPGTRLLVL.

This chain uses TRBV19 with TRBJ1-1; 7 bases match TRBD1. Germline trimming cut 6 bases from V and 1 base from J; bases unmatched to any gene: 2. Germline V gives CDR1 LNHDA, CDR2 SQIVND (reference sequence). CDR3 length: 13 amino acids. The CDR3 nucleotides are TGTGCCAGTAGATACAGGGGGAACACTGAAGCTTTCTTT. Its translation is CASRYRGNTEAFF.

This chain uses TRBV25-1 with TRBJ1-4; a possible D gene is TRBD1 (5 bases). The V end lost 6 bases, the J end lost 3 bases, and 14 bases lay between the germline ends. The CDR3 is 15 amino acids. Germline V gene sequence: CDR1 MGHDK, CDR2 SYGVNS. The CDR3 region is CASSLLGGPNEKLFF. In DNA form, the CDR3 reads TGTGCCAGCAGCCTCCTCGGGGGACCTAATGAAAAACTGTTTTTT.

The chain recombines TRBV7-9 with TRBJ1-2; D is ambiguous. The CDR3 spans 12 residues. V was cut by 3 bases and J by 8 bases, with 10 bases left in between. CDR1 SEHNR and CDR2 FQNEAQ come from the germline V gene (reference sequence). The CDR3 nucleotides are TGTGCCAGCAGCTTGGGAAGAGCCGGCTACACCTTC. Translating gives CASSLGRAGYTF.

This chain connects TRBV7-2 to TRBJ2-7; 9 nucleotides line up with TRBD2. V lost 4 bases to trimming and J lost 5 bases; unmatched junction nucleotides: 6. The CDR3 loop spans 14 amino acids. CDR1 is SGHTA and CDR2 is FQGNSA in the germline V gene. Here the CDR3 reads CASSYGLARDEQYF. CDR3 in DNA: TGTGCCAGCAGCTATGGACTAGCGAGGGACGAGCAGTACTTC.

This clone was recorded only once. CDR3 residues: CASSPTSPGQSYEQYF. The CDR3 DNA sequence: TGCGCCAGCAGCCCCACAAGTCCGGGACAGTCCTACGAGCAGTACTTC. The J gene is TRBJ2-5, the V gene TRBV4-3; TRBD1 agrees at 7 bases. TRBJ2-7 explains the end of the DNA better; the J call may be wrong. CDR1 is LGHNA, CDR2 YSLEER, per germline. CDR3 length equals 16 residues.

The CDR3 nucleotides are TGTGCCAGTAGGACAGGGAATGAAAAACTGTTTTTT. It yields the protein CASRTGNEKLFF. This rearrangement joins TRBV19 to TRBJ1-4; 7 nucleotides match TRBD1. The CDR3 has 12 residues. Germline assignment: CDR1 LNHDA and CDR2 SQIVND (reference sequence). V was pared by 6 bases and J by 5 bases, with 0 bases of the junction left unmatched.

This chain uses TRBV4-1 with TRBJ2-5, with D tentatively TRBD1 (5 bases). Germline CDR1 and CDR2: MGHRA and YSYEKL. This CDR3 has 15 residues. Between the trimmed V and J ends, which lost 2 bases and 5 bases, there was a span of 15 bases. The CDR3 is CASSQIQERLETQYF. In DNA, the CDR3 is TGCGCCAGCAGCCAAATACAGGAGAGACTGGAGACCCAGTACTTC.

This clone appeared a single time. This chain connects TRBV5-8 to TRBJ1-5, with D maybe TRBD1 (5 bases). Trimming took 0 bases from V and 6 from J, leaving 13 bases between them. The CDR3 length is 15 residues. Germline-derived CDR1 and CDR2 are SGHTS and YDEGEE. The CDR3 coding sequence is TGTGCCAGCAGCTTGGGGGCAGGGTCTATTCAGCCCCAGCATTTT. Translated, it gives CASSLGAGSIQPQHF.

V gene TRBV27 combines with J gene TRBJ2-7; 9 nucleotides align to TRBD1. CDR3 size: 14 residues. Germline V lookup: CDR1 MNHEY, CDR2 SMNVEV (reference sequence). V lost 3 bases and J lost 6; bases outside the gene matches: 6. CDR3: CASSFGTGFSEQYF. The CDR3 nucleotides read TGTGCCAGCAGTTTCGGGACAGGGTTCTCCGAGCAGTACTTC.

This chain joins TRBV30 and TRBJ1-1; no definite D call. The CDR3 covers 14 residues. V lost 0 bases and J lost 1, with 9 bases in between. Germline-derived CDR1 and CDR2 are GTSNPN and SVGIG (reference sequence). The CDR3 protein is CAWSVRLTNTEAFF. The DNA of the CDR3 is TGTGCCTGGAGTGTACGGCTGACGAACACTGAAGCTTTCTTT.

The chain recombines TRBV4-1 with TRBJ2-7; tentatively, D is TRBD2 (6 bases). V lost 4 bases and J 1 base, leaving 20 bases between the germline ends. Germline V lookup: CDR1 MGHRA, CDR2 YSYEKL. There are 17 residues in the CDR3. The DNA for the CDR3 is TGCGCCAGCAGCCCTATCCCCCGGGGGAAGGGTTCCTACGAGCAGTACTTC. Its translation is CASSPIPRGKGSYEQYF.

The chain couples TRBV28 to TRBJ1-2, with unresolved D. V was pared by 6 bases and J by 2 bases, with 13 bases between. The CDR3 is 14 amino acids. In germline, CDR1 is MDHEN, CDR2 SYDVKM. Here the CDR3 DNA reads TGTGCCAGCAGCACCTCGCCTACCAACTATGGCTACACCTTC. This codes for CASSTSPTNYGYTF.

The chain joins TRBV30 to TRBJ1-5; TRBD1 is a possible D gene (5 bases). In germline, CDR1 is GTSNPN, CDR2 SVGIG (reference sequence). The CDR3 is made up of 13 amino acids. Trimming left V 3 bases short and J 9 bases short, with 15 bases between. CDR3 DNA sequence: TGTGCCTGGAGAGATCCGGGACGAGGGCCCCAGCATTTT. Its protein product is CAWRDPGRGPQHF.